The 28 T cell receptor beta chains reported below all come from one sample, sequenced in a study of CD4 T cells in relation to SARS-CoV-2 and coronaviruses. Clones were read by immunoSEQ multiplex PCR, and TCRdb kept only the in-frame ones, dropping some. The sample has about 22,000 clones, 70% to 85% seen once; the top ten hold around 17%. CD4+ T cells from unexposed donors were obtained before the COVID-19 pandemic (2011-2018). The cells were cultured for over eight days before CD4+ T cells were isolated. No antigens are known for them. The source material was CD4+ T cells from PBMCs, cultured in vitro. These receptor sequences come from a human donor in good health.

V usage is TRBV7-2 and J usage is TRBJ1-5; the match to TRBD1 covers 11 bases. This CDR3 contains 15 residues. The trim removed 1 base at V and 7 bases at J, leaving 3 bases unmatched. The germline gives CDR1 SGHTA, CDR2 FQGNSA. The CDR3 DNA sequence: TGTGCCAGCAGCTTAGAGGGACAGGGGGGACAGCCCCAGCATTTT. Its translation: CASSLEGQGGQPQHF.

This clone was detected a few times. V gene TRBV19 combines with J gene TRBJ2-7; D may be TRBD1 (6 bases). This CDR3 spans 15 amino acids. The V and J ends lost 7 bases and 3 bases respectively, with 19 bases between them. From germline, CDR1 is LNHDA and CDR2 SQIVND (reference sequence). CDR3 residues: CASTLVAGQFYEQYF. As DNA, the CDR3 is TGTGCCAGTACCCTCGTTGCCGGACAGTTCTACGAGCAGTACTTC.

The chain employs TRBV6-4 and TRBJ1-2; TRBD1 agrees at 9 bases. This CDR3 contains 14 residues. The trim removed 2 bases at V and 10 bases at J, leaving 8 bases unmatched. The germline V gene encodes CDR1 MRHNA and CDR2 SNTAGT. The CDR3 nucleotides read TGTGCCAGCAGTGACATAAAAGGGACAGGGCCCTACACCTTC. This translates into CASSDIKGTGPYTF.

The J gene is TRBJ2-5, the V gene TRBV18; 10 bases match TRBD1. Germline lookup yields CDR1 KGHSH and CDR2 LQKENI. The CDR3 has 15 residues. The junction had 4 bases not matched to a gene; V was cut back by 5 bases and J by 1 base. This chain's CDR3 is CASSSGQGSQETQYF. CDR3 coding DNA: TGTGCCAGCTCATCGGGACAGGGGAGCCAAGAGACCCAGTACTTC.

V and J are TRBV14 and TRBJ1-3; D is perhaps TRBD1 (5 bases). V was shortened by 4 bases and J by 0 bases, with 10 bases between the two germline ends. The CDR3 spans 15 residues. Germline V gene data show CDR1 as SGHDN and CDR2 as FVKESK. The CDR3 here is CASSPGRHSGNTIYF. The CDR3 region has the DNA TGTGCCAGCAGCCCAGGGAGACACTCTGGAAACACCATATATTTT.

This clone has only a few counts. V gene TRBV3-1 (or the pseudogene TRBV3-2) combines with J gene TRBJ1-2; 8 bases are shared with TRBD1. V shed 1 base, J shed 4 bases, and the junction held 8 bases outside the gene matches. Germline V gene lookup returns CDR1 LGHDT and CDR2 YNNKEL (reference sequence). The CDR3 is 16 amino acids. CDR3 in amino acids: CASSQAGRGLSYGYTF. The DNA for the CDR3 is TGTGCCAGCAGCCAAGCCGGCAGGGGGCTTTCCTATGGCTACACCTTC.

This chain uses TRBV19 with TRBJ2-1; 9 positions match TRBD2. The V gene end was trimmed by 0 bases and the J gene end by 8 bases; junction bases not matched to a gene: 14. The CDR3 has 18 residues. The germline V gene encodes CDR1 LNHDA and CDR2 SQIVND (reference sequence). The CDR3 coding sequence is TGTGCCAGTAGTATAGAAGTAGCGGGGACTAGCAATTCAGATGAGCAGTTCTTC. Protein product: CASSIEVAGTSNSDEQFF.

About this clone itself: A junction boundary mismatches the germline segment, possibly from a read error. The identical CDR3 is also encoded by other nucleotide sequences in the sample. CDR3 sequence (DNA): TGTGCCAGCAGCTTGGGGGGGCTGAAGACTGAAGCTTTCTTT. This sequence encodes CASSLGGLKTEAFF. The rearrangement links TRBV7-2 to TRBJ1-1; D possibly corresponds to TRBD1 (6 bases). The CDR3 length is 14 residues. The germline gives CDR1 SGHTA, CDR2 FQGNSA.

The chain uses TRBV7-2 and TRBJ1-5, with D unclear. Per the germline V gene, CDR1 is SGHTA and CDR2 is FQGNSA. This CDR3 comprises 15 residues. V lost 1 base and J lost 2, with 9 bases in between. The CDR3 reads CASSLVGMGNQPQHF. As DNA, the CDR3 is TGTGCCAGCAGCTTAGTGGGGATGGGCAATCAGCCCCAGCATTTT.

This chain connects TRBV5-1 to TRBJ1-6; 7 positions agree with TRBD1. With V trimmed by 4 bases and J by 7 bases, 5 bases remained unmatched. The CDR3 spans 14 residues. CDR1 is SGHRS and CDR2 is YFSETQ in the germline V gene. The CDR3 region is CASSTGQSNSPLHF. Here the CDR3 DNA reads TGCGCCAGCAGCACGGGACAGTCAAATTCACCCCTCCACTTT.

The chain has TRBV3-1 (or the pseudogene TRBV3-2) and TRBJ2-5; TRBD2 agrees at 10 bases. The J segment lost 6 bases and the V segment lost 4 bases, leaving 8 bases of the junction unmatched. The CDR3 totals 15 residues. Per germline, CDR1 LGHDT and CDR2 YNNKEL (reference sequence). CDR3 nucleotide sequence: TGTGCCAGCAGCCTCACTAGCGGGGAAAAGAAGACCCAGTACTTC. This encodes CASSLTSGEKKTQYF.

This clone came up once. V gene TRBV5-4 combines with J gene TRBJ2-5; TRBD2 agrees at 10 bases. CDR3 length equals 18 residues. In germline, CDR1 is SGHNT, CDR2 YYREEE (reference sequence). V lost 4 bases, J lost 6 bases, and 18 bases stayed unmatched. CDR3 bases: TGTGCCAGCAGCCATGGGGCTAGCGGGGGAACATTCGACAAGACCCAGTACTTC. The encoded protein is CASSHGASGGTFDKTQYF.

This clone was seen a few times. The CDR3 bases are TGTGCCAGCAGCAGGGACTATAACACCGGGGAGCTGTTTTTT. Residues: CASSRDYNTGELFF. The V call is TRBV7-2, the J call TRBJ2-2, with 7 bases identical to TRBD2. The junction had 2 bases not matched to a gene; V was cut back by 5 bases and J by 2 bases. Looked up from germline, CDR1 is SGHTA and CDR2 is FQGNSA. This CDR3 is built from 14 residues.

V gene TRBV19 combines with J gene TRBJ1-3; 8 bases align to TRBD1. J was trimmed by 3 bases and V by 7 bases; bases with no gene match: 5. The length of the CDR3 is 14 residues. CDR1 is LNHDA, CDR2 SQIVND, per germline (reference sequence). The chain's CDR3 is CASTDRAYGNTIYF. The CDR3 region has the DNA TGTGCCAGTACGGACAGGGCTTATGGAAACACCATATATTTT.

This clone was seen only once. The chain carries TRBV18 and TRBJ1-4, with D possibly TRBD1 on 5 matching bases. Germline values: CDR1 KGHSH, CDR2 LQKENI. V lost 1 base and J lost 0, with 12 bases in between. This CDR3 is built from 17 residues. This CDR3 is CASSPQTRGATNEKLFF. The DNA of the CDR3 is TGTGCCAGCTCACCACAGACCCGAGGGGCAACTAATGAAAAACTGTTTTTT.

J is TRBJ2-1 and V is TRBV7-9, with 11 bases that match TRBD2. V shed 1 base and J 7 bases; nucleotides not matched to a gene: 3. This CDR3 comprises 15 residues. The germline V gene has CDR1 SEHNR and CDR2 FQNEAQ (reference sequence). CDR3 residues: CASSLGLAGKNEQFF. For the CDR3, the DNA is TGTGCCAGCAGCTTAGGACTAGCGGGAAAAAATGAGCAGTTCTTC.

This clone was picked up one time. This chain joins TRBV28 and TRBJ2-7, with TRBD1 matching over 7 bases. Germline V gene sequence: CDR1 MDHEN, CDR2 SYDVKM. The CDR3 loop spans 15 amino acids. Unmatched junction bases numbered 11, after V lost 2 bases and J lost 7 bases. Here the CDR3 DNA reads TGTGCCAGCAGTTTAAGGGGACAGCCTAACGGGGAGCAGTACTTC. This translates into CASSLRGQPNGEQYF.

The chain has TRBV19 and TRBJ2-7; 8 nucleotides align to TRBD1. The CDR3 covers 15 residues. J lost 3 bases, V lost 4 bases, and 8 bases had no gene match. Germline V lookup: CDR1 LNHDA, CDR2 SQIVND (reference sequence). CDR3 DNA: TGTGCCAGTAGTACACAGGGGGGTCAGGACTACGAGCAGTACTTC. Amino acids: CASSTQGGQDYEQYF. The variable domain in full, completed from reference TRBV19 and TRBJ2-7, reads DGGITQSPKYLFRKEGQNVTLSCEQNLNHDAMYWYRQDPGQGLRLIYYSQIVNDFQKGDIAEGYSVSREKKESFPLTVTSAQKNPTAFYLCASSTQGGQDYEQYFGPGTRLTVT.

The V call is TRBV14, the J call TRBJ2-5; 7 bases are a match to TRBD2. In germline, CDR1 is SGHDN, CDR2 FVKESK. The V segment lost 0 bases and the J segment 7 bases; nucleotides outside the gene matches: 5. This CDR3 has 14 amino acids. CDR3 bases: TGTGCCAGCAGCCAAGAGGGGGGGTTGGCGACCCAGTACTTC. Amino acids: CASSQEGGLATQYF. Full variable domain (remainder filled in from reference TRBV14 and TRBJ2-5): EAGVTQFPSHSVIEKGQTVTLRCDPISGHDNLYWYRRVMGKEIKFLLHFVKESKQDESGMPNNRFLAERTGGTYSTLKVQPAELEDSGVYFCASSQEGGLATQYFGPGTRLLVL.

The rearrangement uses TRBV7-9 and TRBJ1-1, with D unclear. Looked up from germline, CDR1 is SEHNR and CDR2 is FQNEAQ (reference sequence). The CDR3 loop spans 15 amino acids. Trimming removed 7 bases from V and 1 base from J, with 16 bases in between. The CDR3 sequence is CASNFGRLENTEAFF. The CDR3 region has the DNA TGTGCCAGCAACTTCGGACGCCTGGAGAACACTGAAGCTTTCTTT.

This sequence joins TRBV3-1 (or the pseudogene TRBV3-2) and TRBJ1-1; D unresolved. The V gene's germline CDR1 is LGHDT and CDR2 YNNKEL (reference sequence). Trimming cost V 5 bases and J 2 bases, with 9 bases left between them. The CDR3 length is 13 residues. CDR3 loop: CASSTNPNTEAFF. The CDR3, as DNA: TGTGCCAGCAGCACCAATCCTAACACTGAAGCTTTCTTT.

The J gene is TRBJ2-5, the V gene TRBV24-1; 11 bases line up with TRBD1. CDR1 and CDR2 from the germline V gene are KGHDR and SFDVKD. The length of the CDR3 is 16 residues. V lost 4 bases and J lost 3; bases outside the gene matches: 6. This CDR3 reads CATSDPGQGVEETQYF. The CDR3 region has the DNA TGTGCCACCAGTGACCCGGGACAGGGGGTAGAAGAGACCCAGTACTTC.

The chain couples TRBV2 to TRBJ2-3; 12 nucleotides line up with TRBD2. J was trimmed by 2 bases and V by 6 bases; bases with no gene match: 6. The CDR3 has 16 residues. Germline CDR1 reads SNHLY; CDR2 reads FYNNEI. Here the CDR3 DNA reads TGTGCCAGCAGGGCTAGCGGGGGGGTGGTCACAGATACGCAGTATTTT. It encodes CASRASGGVVTDTQYF.

The rearrangement links TRBV25-1 to TRBJ2-4; maybe TRBD1 (5 bases). Germline V gene data show CDR1 as MGHDK and CDR2 as SYGVNS. This CDR3 has 14 residues. With 3 bases removed from V and 1 base from J, the gap between germline ends came to 7 bases. CDR3 region: CASSDRVAKNIQYF. The CDR3 nucleotides are TGTGCCAGCAGTGACAGGGTTGCCAAAAACATTCAGTACTTC. Supplemented by reference TRBV25-1 and TRBJ2-4, the full variable domain reads EADIYQTPRYLVIGTGKKITLECSQTMGHDKMYWYQQDPGMELHLIHYSYGVNSTEKGDLSSESTVSRIRTEHFPLTLESARPSHTSQYLCASSDRVAKNIQYFGAGTRLSVL.

The sample holds one count of this clone. V is TRBV4-3 and J is TRBJ2-1; 10 bases map to TRBD2. The CDR3 is made up of 17 amino acids. The V and J ends lost 1 base and 5 bases, in that order; junction bases with no gene match: 8. Germline CDR1 reads LGHNA; CDR2 reads YSLEER. The CDR3 protein is CASSQAWTSGRNNEQFF. The CDR3 region has the DNA TGCGCCAGCAGCCAAGCGTGGACTAGCGGAAGGAACAATGAGCAGTTCTTC.

The rearrangement uses TRBV7-2 and TRBJ2-1; D possibly corresponds to TRBD2 (6 bases). V gave up 0 bases and J gave up 0 bases, with 12 bases separating them. In germline, CDR1 is SGHTA, CDR2 FQGNSA. This CDR3 is built from 17 residues. CDR3 DNA: TGTGCCAGCAGCTTAGCGTTTGAGGGAGGCTCCTACAATGAGCAGTTCTTC. As protein: CASSLAFEGGSYNEQFF.

The chain couples TRBV7-9 to TRBJ1-6; D is perhaps TRBD1 (6 bases). The CDR3 length is 15 residues. Germline V gene sequence: CDR1 SEHNR, CDR2 FQNEAQ (reference sequence). Trimming removed 5 bases at V and 7 bases at J, with 15 bases between. Written as DNA, the CDR3 is TGTGCCAGCAGCCCGAGACAGGCCCGGAATTCACCCCTCCACTTT. The encoded protein is CASSPRQARNSPLHF.

The CDR3 DNA reads as TGTGCCAGCAGCTTAATTTCGGGGGATGGCCAGCCCCAGCATTTT. Translation gives CASSLISGDGQPQHF. The genes are TRBV7-2 and TRBJ1-5, with TRBD1 as a possible D gene (5 bases). Trimming removed 2 bases at V and 7 bases at J, with 15 bases between. The CDR3 contains 15 residues. Germline V gene data show CDR1 as SGHTA and CDR2 as FQGNSA.